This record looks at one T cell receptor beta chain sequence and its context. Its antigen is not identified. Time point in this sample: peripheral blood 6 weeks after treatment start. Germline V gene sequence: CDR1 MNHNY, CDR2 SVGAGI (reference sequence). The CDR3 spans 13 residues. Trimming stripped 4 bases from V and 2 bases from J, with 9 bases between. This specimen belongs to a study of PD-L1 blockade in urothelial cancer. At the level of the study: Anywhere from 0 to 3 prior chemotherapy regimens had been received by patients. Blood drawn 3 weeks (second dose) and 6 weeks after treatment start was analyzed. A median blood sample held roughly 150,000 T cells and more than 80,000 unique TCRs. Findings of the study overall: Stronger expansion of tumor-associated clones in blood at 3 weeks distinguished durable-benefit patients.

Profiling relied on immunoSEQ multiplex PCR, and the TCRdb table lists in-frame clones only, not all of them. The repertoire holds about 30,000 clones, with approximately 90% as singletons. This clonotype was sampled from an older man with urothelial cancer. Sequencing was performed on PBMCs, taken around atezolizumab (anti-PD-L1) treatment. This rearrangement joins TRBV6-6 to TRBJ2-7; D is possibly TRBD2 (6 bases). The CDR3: CASSFPGAYEQYF. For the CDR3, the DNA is TGTGCCAGCAGTTTTCCGGGAGCCTACGAGCAGTACTTC.